The clone carrying this T cell receptor (beta chain) was seen at least ten times. There were TCR beta CDR3 regions amplified from RNA transcripts. The HTBI set primed first-round TCR CDR3 RT-PCR. TCRdb re-analysed the multiplex PCR reads in MiXCR, keeping a single row per CDR3 protein. The profile shows under 350,000 distinct CDR3 sequences, around 23% of them singletons. These data originate in a study of T cells in Graves' hyperthyroidism and ophthalmopathy. CDR3 length: 15 amino acids. Per germline, CDR1 KGHSH and CDR2 LQKENI. V gave up 3 bases and J gave up 0 bases, with 12 bases separating them. The TCR sequence derives from a woman aged 45-59 years with Graves' hyperthyroidism. The sample consisted of blood. The chain links TRBV18 to TRBJ2-7; D perhaps matches TRBD1 (6 bases). CDR3 nucleotides: TGTGCCAGCTCACCGAGGACAGCGTCCTCCTACGAGCAGTACTTC. It encodes CASSPRTASSYEQYF.